Following are 26 T cell receptor beta chains from one sample sequenced in a study of tumor-infiltrating lymphocytes in localized non-small cell lung cancer. Using immunoSEQ multiplex PCR, the repertoire was profiled, and TCRdb retains in-frame clones only, with some absent. The sample holds 2,500 to 3,500 clones, roughly 55% seen once. Sequencing input: uninvolved lung tissue not adjacent to the tumor. Receptor source: a human donor with non-small cell lung cancer.

V is TRBV10-3 and J is TRBJ2-1; 12 nucleotides match TRBD2. Trimming cost V 4 bases and J 8 bases; bases outside gene matches: 6. The germline CDR1 and CDR2 sequences are ENHRY and SYGVKD. The CDR3 runs 15 residues. The CDR3, as DNA: TGTGCCATCAGTGGAGGACTAGCGGGAACCGATGAGCAGTTCTTC. Translating it yields CAISGGLAGTDEQFF.

This clone was picked up a small number of times. The chain links TRBV2 to TRBJ2-7, with 13 bases that match TRBD2. The germline V gene encodes CDR1 SNHLY and CDR2 FYNNEI. This CDR3 contains 15 residues. V gave up 6 bases and J gave up 2 bases; unmatched junction bases: 4. CDR3 nucleotide sequence: TGTGCCAGCAGGAGTGGGACTAGCGGGACCTACGAGCAGTACTTC. Its protein product is CASRSGTSGTYEQYF.

The rearrangement uses TRBV28 and TRBJ1-2; D is perhaps TRBD1 (5 bases). The V gene lost 3 bases and the J gene lost 4 bases, with 12 bases spanning the gap. The CDR3 totals 14 residues. Germline CDR1 and CDR2: MDHEN and SYDVKM. CDR3 nucleotide sequence: TGTGCCAGCAGTTTGCCAGGGATGATCTATGGCTACACCTTC. Amino acids: CASSLPGMIYGYTF.

This clone is judged large. The DNA of the CDR3 is TGTGCCTGGAGTGTACCTCCGGGAAACAGCCAAACCGGGGAGCTGTTTTTT. Translating gives CAWSVPPGNSQTGELFF. The chain combines TRBV30 with TRBJ2-2, with TRBD2 as a possible D gene (5 bases). Trimming cost V 0 bases and J 5 bases, with 19 bases left between them. CDR3 length equals 17 residues. In germline, CDR1 is GTSNPN, CDR2 SVGIG (reference sequence).

This clone turned up a few times. V gene TRBV28 combines with J gene TRBJ2-7, with unresolved D. V shed 10 bases and J shed 7 bases, with 14 bases lying between them. This CDR3 is built from 11 residues. Germline assignment: CDR1 MDHEN and CDR2 SYDVKM. CDR3: CAISGPREQYF. The CDR3 region has the DNA TGTGCCATCTCCGGGCCCCGGGAGCAGTACTTC.

V and J are TRBV28 and TRBJ2-1; D is perhaps TRBD2 (6 bases). CDR1 is MDHEN and CDR2 is SYDVKM in the germline V gene. V lost 6 bases, J lost 1 base, and 19 bases lay in between. The CDR3 is made up of 17 amino acids. The CDR3 is CASRPTLGGKSYNEQFF. Written as DNA, the CDR3 is TGTGCCAGCAGACCTACTCTCGGAGGGAAATCCTACAATGAGCAGTTCTTC.

This clone was found a few times. This rearrangement joins TRBV4-2 to TRBJ1-5; D gene unclear. This CDR3 comprises 15 residues. Germline V gives CDR1 LGHNA, CDR2 YNFKEQ. V dropped 0 bases and J dropped 4 bases, with 10 bases sitting between them. The CDR3 DNA reads as TGTGCCAGCAGCCAAGATTGGCAGTTGAATCAGCCCCAGCATTTT. It yields the protein CASSQDWQLNQPQHF.

The sample holds a few counts of this clone. This sequence joins TRBV2 and TRBJ2-1; TRBD2 aligns across 11 bases. The CDR3 covers 15 residues. The germline V gene encodes CDR1 SNHLY and CDR2 FYNNEI. The V gene end was trimmed by 7 bases and the J gene end by 5 bases; junction bases not matched to a gene: 7. The CDR3 is CASNPLAGANNEQFF. CDR3 coding DNA: TGTGCCAGCAACCCACTAGCGGGAGCAAACAATGAGCAGTTCTTC.

This chain joins TRBV4-1 and TRBJ2-3; perhaps D is TRBD1 or TRBD2 (5 bases each). The V gene's germline CDR1 is MGHRA and CDR2 YSYEKL. The CDR3 contains 16 residues. The V end was cut by 3 bases, the J end by 0 bases, with 13 bases between. The CDR3 loop reads CASSQTGTGSTDTQYF. CDR3 DNA sequence: TGCGCCAGCAGCCAGACCGGGACGGGTAGCACAGATACGCAGTATTTT.

This sequence joins TRBV27 and TRBJ2-1; 7 bases agree with TRBD2. The CDR3 covers 14 residues. Germline CDR1 and CDR2: MNHEY and SMNVEV (reference sequence). After removal of 6 bases from V and 3 bases from J, the junction contained 5 bases not matched to a gene. The CDR3 sequence: CASSSGTIYNEQFF. The CDR3, as DNA: TGTGCCAGCAGCTCCGGGACTATCTACAATGAGCAGTTCTTC.

The rearrangement uses TRBV2 and TRBJ2-3; the match to TRBD2 covers 8 bases. Trimming removed 7 bases from V and 2 bases from J; junction bases left unmatched: 5. The CDR3 runs 14 residues. Germline lookup yields CDR1 SNHLY and CDR2 FYNNEI. CDR3 residues: CASNLAGLTDTQYF. The CDR3 DNA sequence: TGTGCCAGCAATTTAGCGGGGCTCACAGATACGCAGTATTTT.

The rearrangement uses TRBV7-9 and TRBJ2-2; no definite D call. The CDR3 consists of 15 residues. V was pared by 7 bases and J by 5 bases, with 17 bases between. Germline CDR1 and CDR2: SEHNR and FQNEAQ (reference sequence). In DNA, the CDR3 is TGTGCCAGCACATCTCGGGCTAGTGGAACCGGGGAGCTGTTTTTT. Its translation is CASTSRASGTGELFF.

This chain links TRBV30 with TRBJ1-1; perhaps TRBD1 as D (6 bases). This CDR3 spans 12 amino acids. The germline CDR1 and CDR2 sequences are GTSNPN and SVGIG (reference sequence). Trimming took 2 bases from V and 4 from J, leaving 8 bases between them. The DNA for the CDR3 is TGTGCCTGGAGTCGGGACACCACTGAAGCTTTCTTT. Encoded protein: CAWSRDTTEAFF.

In its sample, this clone was seen a few times. The gene calls are TRBV10-1 and TRBJ1-5, with a possible D match to TRBD1 (6 bases). The V gene's germline CDR1 is WNHNN and CDR2 SYGVQD (reference sequence). The CDR3 has 13 residues. Trimming removed 4 bases from V and 2 bases from J, with 6 bases in between. The chain's CDR3 is CASSGQGNQPQHF. Written as DNA, the CDR3 is TGCGCCAGCAGTGGACAGGGCAATCAGCCCCAGCATTTT.

The chain combines TRBV30 with TRBJ2-7, with D possibly being TRBD2 (7 bases). CDR1 is GTSNPN, CDR2 SVGIG, per germline (reference sequence). The CDR3 has 14 residues. V lost 0 bases and J 0 bases, leaving 9 bases between the germline ends. CDR3 bases: TGTGCCTGGAGTGTAGGGGGGGGCTCCTACGAGCAGTACTTC. Its protein product is CAWSVGGGSYEQYF. The full variable domain, in which reference TRBV30 and TRBJ2-7 provide the parts outside the CDR3, is SQTIHQWPATLVQPVGSPLSLECTVEGTSNPNLYWYRQAAGRGLQLLFYSVGIGQISSEVPQNLSASRPQDRQFILSSKKLLLSDSGFYLCAWSVGGGSYEQYFGPGTRLTVT.

The V call is TRBV7-2, the J call TRBJ2-2, with D perhaps TRBD2 (7 bases). The CDR3 consists of 17 residues. The V end was cut by 7 bases, the J end by 1 base, with 19 bases between. From germline, CDR1 is SGHTA and CDR2 FQGNSA. The CDR3 nucleotides read TGTGCCAGCACCCCCCGGGGGGCGGGGGAGAACACCGGGGAGCTGTTTTTT. This encodes CASTPRGAGENTGELFF. The variable domain in full, with the rest retrieved from reference TRBV7-2 and TRBJ2-2, is GAGVSQSPSNKVTEKGKDVELRCDPISGHTALYWYRQSLGQGLEFLIYFQGNSAPDKSGLPSDRFSAERTGGSVSTLTIQRTQQEDSAVYLCASTPRGAGENTGELFFGEGSRLTVL.

J is TRBJ2-3 and V is TRBV19, with D unresolved. The CDR3 spans 15 residues. V lost 6 bases and J 2 bases, leaving 15 bases between the germline ends. CDR1 LNHDA and CDR2 SQIVND come from the germline V gene (reference sequence). The CDR3 nucleotides are TGTGCCAGTAGAGAAGGTGGCAGTTTCACAGATACGCAGTATTTT. Translating it yields CASREGGSFTDTQYF.

This clone qualifies as hyperexpanded. The chain has TRBV5-1 and TRBJ2-2; D gene unclear. Looked up from germline, CDR1 is SGHRS and CDR2 is YFSETQ. The V gene lost 8 bases and the J gene lost 2 bases, with 13 bases spanning the gap. This CDR3 has 14 residues. CDR3 in amino acids: CASKVGLNTGELFF. For the CDR3, the DNA is TGCGCCAGTAAAGTCGGGCTTAACACCGGGGAGCTGTTTTTT.

This clone has just a few counts. The V call is TRBV7-9, the J call TRBJ2-3; D may correspond to TRBD1 or TRBD2 (5 bases each). The CDR3 contains 15 residues. V was clipped by 3 bases and J by 0 bases, with 10 bases between them. Per germline, CDR1 SEHNR and CDR2 FQNEAQ (reference sequence). CDR3 region: CASSFGADSTDTQYF. The CDR3, as DNA: TGTGCCAGCAGCTTCGGGGCGGACAGCACAGATACGCAGTATTTT.

This rearrangement joins TRBV4-2 to TRBJ1-1, with D hard to call. CDR1 and CDR2 (germline): LGHNA, YNFKEQ. V lost 0 bases and J 5 bases, leaving 10 bases between the germline ends. The CDR3 spans 14 residues. The DNA for the CDR3 is TGTGCCAGCAGCCAAGATACCCGAGGGACTGAAGCTTTCTTT. It codes for CASSQDTRGTEAFF.

V is TRBV30 and J is TRBJ1-4; D is possibly TRBD1 (5 bases). The germline V and J ends were trimmed by 3 bases and 0 bases, with 8 bases remaining between them. Looked up from germline, CDR1 is GTSNPN and CDR2 is SVGIG (reference sequence). The CDR3 totals 14 residues. CDR3 coding DNA: TGTGCCTGGAGCCAGGGTGCAACTAATGAAAAACTGTTTTTT. It codes for CAWSQGATNEKLFF.

This clone was seen a few times. The CDR3 reads CASSTDWGEQYF. The CDR3 DNA reads as TGTGCCAGCAGCACGGACTGGGGCGAGCAGTACTTC. V is TRBV27 and J is TRBJ2-7, with a weak D call TRBD2 (5 bases). The germline V gene has CDR1 MNHEY and CDR2 SMNVEV (reference sequence). Trimming removed 6 bases at V and 6 bases at J, with 12 bases between. The CDR3 length is 12 residues.

This clone was seen a few times. This chain connects TRBV7-8 to TRBJ2-7; tentatively, D is TRBD1 (6 bases). The CDR3 sequence is 15 residues long. Germline V CDR1 and CDR2: SGHVS, FQNEAQ. V was trimmed by 3 bases and J by 0 bases, leaving 12 bases between them. The CDR3 nucleotides are TGTGCCAGCAGCTTTTACCAGGGGCCCTCCTACGAGCAGTACTTC. Encoded protein: CASSFYQGPSYEQYF.

The rearrangement links TRBV7-8 to TRBJ1-1; TRBD1 aligns across 7 bases. Germline assignment: CDR1 SGHVS and CDR2 FQNEAQ. V dropped 4 bases and J dropped 3; count of bases not matched to a gene: 5. The CDR3 spans 14 residues. The CDR3 sequence is CASSSQGGDTEAFF. The CDR3 bases are TGTGCCAGCAGCTCCCAGGGGGGAGACACTGAAGCTTTCTTT.

The V and J genes are TRBV30 and TRBJ1-5, with D perhaps TRBD1 (5 bases). This CDR3 region has 15 residues. With 3 bases removed from V and 4 bases from J, the gap between germline ends came to 16 bases. The germline gives CDR1 GTSNPN, CDR2 SVGIG (reference sequence). The CDR3 coding sequence is TGTGCCTGGAGAGTACCAGGTGGGGGAAATCAGCCCCAGCATTTT. It translates to CAWRVPGGGNQPQHF.

This clone came up a few times. This chain uses TRBV6-6 with TRBJ2-7, with 7 bases lining up with TRBD2. CDR1 is MNHNY and CDR2 is SVGAGI in the germline V gene (reference sequence). The CDR3 runs 16 residues. Germline trimming cut 3 bases from V and 2 bases from J; bases unmatched to any gene: 10. The CDR3 region has the DNA TGTGCCAGCAGTTATTACAGGCGGGGGATCACCTACGAGCAGTACTTC. It encodes CASSYYRRGITYEQYF.